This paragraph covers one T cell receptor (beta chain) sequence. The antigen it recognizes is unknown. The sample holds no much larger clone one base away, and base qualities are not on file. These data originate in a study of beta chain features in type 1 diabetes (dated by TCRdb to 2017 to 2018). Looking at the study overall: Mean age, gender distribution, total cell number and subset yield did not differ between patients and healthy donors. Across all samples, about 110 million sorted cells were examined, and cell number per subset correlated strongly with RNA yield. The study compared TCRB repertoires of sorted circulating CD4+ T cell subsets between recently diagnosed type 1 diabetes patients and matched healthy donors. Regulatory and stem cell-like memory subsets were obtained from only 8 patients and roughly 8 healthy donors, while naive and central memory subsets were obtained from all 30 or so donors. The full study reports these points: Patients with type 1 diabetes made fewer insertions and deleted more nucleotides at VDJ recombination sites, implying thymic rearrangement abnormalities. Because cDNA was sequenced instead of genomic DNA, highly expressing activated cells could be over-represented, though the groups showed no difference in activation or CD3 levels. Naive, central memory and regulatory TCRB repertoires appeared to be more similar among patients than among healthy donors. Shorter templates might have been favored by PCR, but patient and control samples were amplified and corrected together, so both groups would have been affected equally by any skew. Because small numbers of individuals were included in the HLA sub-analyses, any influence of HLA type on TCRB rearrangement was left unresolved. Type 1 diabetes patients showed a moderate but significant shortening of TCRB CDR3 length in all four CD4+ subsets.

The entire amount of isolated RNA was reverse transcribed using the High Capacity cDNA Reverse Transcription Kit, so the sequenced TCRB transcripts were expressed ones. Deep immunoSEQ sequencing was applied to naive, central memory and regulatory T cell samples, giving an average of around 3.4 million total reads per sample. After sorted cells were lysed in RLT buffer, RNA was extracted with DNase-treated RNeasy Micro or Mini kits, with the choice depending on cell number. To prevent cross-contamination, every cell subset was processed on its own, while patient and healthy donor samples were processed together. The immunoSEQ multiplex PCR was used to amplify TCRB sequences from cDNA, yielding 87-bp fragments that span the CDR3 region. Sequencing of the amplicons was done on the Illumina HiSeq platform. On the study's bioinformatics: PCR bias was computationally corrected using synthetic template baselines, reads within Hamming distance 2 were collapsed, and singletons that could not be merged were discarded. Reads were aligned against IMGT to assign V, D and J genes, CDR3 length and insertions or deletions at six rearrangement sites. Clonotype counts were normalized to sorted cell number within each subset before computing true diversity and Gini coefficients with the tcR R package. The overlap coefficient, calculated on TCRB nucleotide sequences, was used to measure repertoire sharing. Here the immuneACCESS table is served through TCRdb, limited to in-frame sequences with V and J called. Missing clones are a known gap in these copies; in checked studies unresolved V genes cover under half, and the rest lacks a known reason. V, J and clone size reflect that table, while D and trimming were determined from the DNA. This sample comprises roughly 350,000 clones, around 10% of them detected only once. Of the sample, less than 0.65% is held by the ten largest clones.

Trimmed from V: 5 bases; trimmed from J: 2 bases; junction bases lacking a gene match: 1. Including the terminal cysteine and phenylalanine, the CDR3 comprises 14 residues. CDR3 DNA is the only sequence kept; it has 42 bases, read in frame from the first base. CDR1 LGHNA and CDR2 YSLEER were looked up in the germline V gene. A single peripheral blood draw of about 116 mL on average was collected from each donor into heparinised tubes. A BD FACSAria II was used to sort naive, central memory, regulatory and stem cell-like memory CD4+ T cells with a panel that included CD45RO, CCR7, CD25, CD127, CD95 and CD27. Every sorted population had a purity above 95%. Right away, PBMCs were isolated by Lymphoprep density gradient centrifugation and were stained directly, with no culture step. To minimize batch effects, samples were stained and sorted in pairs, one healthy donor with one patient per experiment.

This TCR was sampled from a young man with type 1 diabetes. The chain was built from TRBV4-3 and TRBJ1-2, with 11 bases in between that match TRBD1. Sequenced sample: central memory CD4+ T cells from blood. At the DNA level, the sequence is TGCGCCAGCAGCAGGGACAGGGGGAACTATGGCTACACCTTC. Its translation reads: CASSRDRGNYGYTF.